Sequencing of this T cell receptor beta chain was carried out in a study of blood T cells in healthy people across ages. This clonotype occurred a few times. Its antigen remains unidentified. Study-wide results and limits: Donor CMV infection status was unknown, possibly confounding age-related changes in expanded clonotypes. Across the age range, TCR beta diversity per million T cells fell in a roughly linear way.

Then a second PCR, running roughly 7 to 11 cycles, was carried out with a sample-barcoded 5' primer and a J-beta primer mix. Every sample returned 3 million or more CDR3-containing paired-end reads. A single record per CDR3 protein comes from TCRdb applying MiXCR to the 5' RACE reads. The repertoire holds more than 650,000 distinct CDR3 sequences, with 22% as singletons. Germline V gives CDR1 MDHEN, CDR2 SYDVKM. The germline V and J ends were trimmed by 6 bases and 8 bases, with 19 bases remaining between them. This CDR3 region has 14 residues. The sequence was collected from a man in his 70s in good health. This chain joins TRBV28 and TRBJ1-2; D might be TRBD1 (6 bases). The specimen sequenced was blood. CDR3 sequence reads: CASSPGGGIGGYTF. The DNA of the CDR3 is TGTGCCAGCAGCCCGGGAGGGGGAATAGGCGGCTACACCTTC.